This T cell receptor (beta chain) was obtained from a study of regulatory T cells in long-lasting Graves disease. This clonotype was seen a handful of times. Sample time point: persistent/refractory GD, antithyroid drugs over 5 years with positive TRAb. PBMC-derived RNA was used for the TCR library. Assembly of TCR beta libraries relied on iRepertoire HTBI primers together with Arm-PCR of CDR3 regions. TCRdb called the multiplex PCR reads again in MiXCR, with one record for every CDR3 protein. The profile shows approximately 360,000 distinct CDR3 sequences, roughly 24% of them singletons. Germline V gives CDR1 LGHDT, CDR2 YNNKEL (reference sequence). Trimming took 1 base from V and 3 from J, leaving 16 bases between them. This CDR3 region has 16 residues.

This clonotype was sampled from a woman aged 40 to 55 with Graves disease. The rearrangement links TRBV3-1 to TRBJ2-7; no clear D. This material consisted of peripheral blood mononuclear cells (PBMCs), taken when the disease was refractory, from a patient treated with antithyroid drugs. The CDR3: CASSQVGRSKSYEQYF. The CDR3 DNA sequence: TGTGCCAGCAGCCAAGTGGGAAGGTCTAAAAGCTACGAGCAGTACTTC.